The 32 T cell receptor beta chains reported below all come from one sample, sequenced in a study of T-cell memory formation after mild COVID-19. MiXCR, run by TCRdb on the 5' RACE reads, gives a single entry per CDR3 protein. This sample carries about 340,000 distinct CDR3 sequences, 10% to 15% of them seen once, and the ten largest clones take 20% to 25%. The specimen sequenced was PBMCs or a T cell subset sorted from them (not recorded which). These receptors all stem from a man aged 18 to 35 who had mild COVID-19 (a few samples of this study predate the infection). Cell type and time point are not known.

The genes are TRBV2 and TRBJ1-1; D gene uncertain. Trimming cost V 6 bases and J 10 bases, with 12 bases left between them. The CDR3 is made up of 11 amino acids. In germline, CDR1 is SNHLY, CDR2 FYNNEI. In DNA, the CDR3 is TGTGCCAGCAGGGAAAGTAGACGAGCTTTCTTT. Amino acids: CASRESRRAFF.

The sample holds many counts of this clonotype. The chain recombines TRBV4-3 with TRBJ2-1, with 8 nucleotides matching TRBD2. Germline CDR1 LGHNA, CDR2 YSLEER. The CDR3 is made up of 16 amino acids. V shed 0 bases and J 0 bases; nucleotides not matched to a gene: 1. In DNA form, the CDR3 reads TGCGCCAGCAGCCAAGATCTAGCGGGCTCCTACAATGAGCAGTTCTTC. Translation: CASSQDLAGSYNEQFF.

The chain couples TRBV4-2 to TRBJ2-3; 7 bases match TRBD2. Trimming at V came to 0 bases and at J to 1 base, leaving 4 bases not matched to a gene. This CDR3 contains 16 residues. Germline-derived CDR1 and CDR2 are LGHNA and YNFKEQ. CDR3 sequence reads: CASSQDIRGGTDTQYF. As DNA, the CDR3 is TGTGCCAGCAGCCAAGATATTCGGGGGGGCACAGATACGCAGTATTTT.

This clonotype has a count of ten or more. The chain couples TRBV2 to TRBJ2-5, with 9 bases lining up with TRBD2. V was clipped by 4 bases and J by 2 bases; unmatched bases: 5. Germline assignment: CDR1 SNHLY and CDR2 FYNNEI. The CDR3 sequence is 15 residues long. The CDR3 sequence is CASSGGSGGQETQYF. The CDR3 DNA reads TGTGCCAGCAGTGGGGGTAGCGGGGGACAAGAGACCCAGTACTTC.

The gene calls are TRBV7-9 and TRBJ2-7; 8 bases fit TRBD2. The germline gives CDR1 SEHNR, CDR2 FQNEAQ (reference sequence). This CDR3 spans 14 amino acids. The V gene end was trimmed by 5 bases and the J gene end by 3 bases; junction bases not matched to a gene: 6. The CDR3 bases are TGTGCCAGCAGCGCGGGAGGAGGTAACTACGAGCAGTACTTC. As protein: CASSAGGGNYEQYF.

Only a few counts were recorded for this clonotype. The rearrangement links TRBV3-1 to TRBJ2-1, with D perhaps matching TRBD1 or TRBD2 (5 bases each). V was trimmed by 4 bases and J by 3 bases, leaving 10 bases between them. This CDR3 spans 14 amino acids. Germline lookup yields CDR1 LGHDT and CDR2 YNNKEL (reference sequence). CDR3 in amino acids: CASSPGTDYNEQFF. In nucleotides, the CDR3 is TGTGCCAGCAGCCCAGGGACGGACTACAATGAGCAGTTCTTC.

This clonotype appeared many times. This chain joins TRBV27 and TRBJ2-7; D is perhaps TRBD2 (7 bases). The V end lost 3 bases, the J end lost 4 bases, and 13 bases lay between the germline ends. CDR3 length: 14 residues. Germline V gives CDR1 MNHEY, CDR2 SMNVEV (reference sequence). CDR3 amino acids: CASSLKGGAYEQYV. The CDR3 bases are TGTGCCAGCAGTTTGAAAGGGGGGGCGTACGAGCAGTACGTC.

This clonotype was seen at least ten times. The chain recombines TRBV5-1 with TRBJ2-7; 7 nucleotides agree with TRBD2. CDR1 and CDR2 (germline): SGHRS, YFSETQ. This CDR3 is built from 13 residues. V lost 4 bases and J lost 0; bases outside the gene matches: 1. The CDR3 DNA is TGCGCCAGCAGCACGGGGGGCTCCTACGAGCAGTACTTC. As protein: CASSTGGSYEQYF.

V and J are TRBV7-9 and TRBJ2-6; perhaps TRBD2 as D (5 bases). The V and J ends lost 0 bases and 0 bases respectively, with 18 bases between them. The CDR3 has 20 amino acids. CDR1 and CDR2 from the germline V gene are SEHNR and FQNEAQ (reference sequence). This chain's CDR3 is CASSLARRGLLSSGANVLTF. In DNA, the CDR3 is TGTGCCAGCAGCTTAGCTCGTAGAGGGCTCCTTAGCTCTGGGGCCAACGTCCTGACTTTC.

This clonotype showed up just a few times. The V and J genes are TRBV9 and TRBJ2-2; D remains unclear. Trimming removed 5 bases at V and 0 bases at J, with 5 bases between. CDR1 SGDLS and CDR2 YYNGEE come from the germline V gene. The CDR3 is made up of 13 amino acids. CDR3 region: CASSGPNTGELFF. The CDR3 DNA follows: TGTGCCAGCAGTGGACCGAACACCGGGGAGCTGTTTTTT.

This clonotype appeared a few times. CDR3 coding DNA: TGTGCCAGCAGCTGGACTAGCCCAGATACGCAGTATTTT. This sequence encodes CASSWTSPDTQYF. The V gene is TRBV7-9, the J gene TRBJ2-3; TRBD2 agrees at 8 bases. The CDR3 spans 13 residues. V dropped 4 bases and J dropped 4; count of bases not matched to a gene: 1. CDR1 and CDR2 from the germline V gene are SEHNR and FQNEAQ (reference sequence).

This clonotype showed up just a few times. CDR3 protein: CAISEPGQGIYEQYV. The CDR3 coding sequence is TGTGCCATCAGCGAACCGGGACAGGGAATTTACGAGCAGTACGTC. This sequence joins TRBV10-3 and TRBJ2-7; 9 bases match TRBD1. Per germline, CDR1 ENHRY and CDR2 SYGVKD. The CDR3 contains 15 residues. The ends lost 6 bases at V and 4 bases at J; junction bases unmatched: 10.

The chain has TRBV11-2 and TRBJ1-3; 9 bases are shared with TRBD1. Unmatched junction bases numbered 7, after V lost 4 bases and J lost 0 bases. Germline V gives CDR1 SGHAT, CDR2 FQNNGV. The CDR3 is 17 residues long. DNA for the CDR3: TGTGCCAGCAGCTCGGACAGGGGCCCCGTCTCTGGAAACACCATATATTTT. Protein: CASSSDRGPVSGNTIYF.

This clonotype occurred a few times. The chain combines TRBV7-2 with TRBJ1-6, with D perhaps TRBD1 (6 bases). CDR1 and CDR2 from the germline V gene are SGHTA and FQGNSA. The CDR3 has 14 amino acids. The V gene lost 3 bases and the J gene lost 4 bases, with 7 bases spanning the gap. The CDR3 sequence is CASSFTGYNSPLHF. The CDR3 DNA sequence: TGTGCCAGCAGCTTTACAGGGTATAATTCACCCCTCCACTTT.

This chain joins TRBV2 and TRBJ2-4, with 8 positions matching TRBD2. Trimming removed 7 bases from V and 16 bases from J; junction bases left unmatched: 9. CDR1 and CDR2 (germline): SNHLY, FYNNEI. The length of the CDR3 is 11 residues. In DNA, the CDR3 is TGTGCCAGCACCAGGACTAGCCGAGCATACTTC. Amino acids: CASTRTSRAYF.

Ten or more counts support this clonotype. The genes are TRBV20-1 and TRBJ1-2; D is perhaps TRBD1 (5 bases). The germline V gene encodes CDR1 DFQATT and CDR2 SNEGSKA (reference sequence). Deletions cut 3 bases from V and 8 bases from J, with 16 bases between. The CDR3 sequence is 13 residues long. The CDR3: CSASSGAGGGYTF. DNA of the CDR3: TGCAGTGCTAGTAGCGGGGCAGGCGGCGGCTACACCTTC.

V and J are TRBV5-1 and TRBJ1-2, with D unclear. The V gene's germline CDR1 is SGHRS and CDR2 YFSETQ. Trimming cost V 0 bases and J 4 bases, with 10 bases left between them. The CDR3 is 14 amino acids. The CDR3, as DNA: TGCGCCAGCAGCTTGGCGGCGACATCCTATGGCTACACCTTC. Translated, it gives CASSLAATSYGYTF. Complete variable domain (other parts from reference TRBV5-1 and TRBJ1-2): KAGVTQTPRYLIKTRGQQVTLSCSPISGHRSVSWYQQTPGQGLQFLFEYFSETQRNKGNFPGRFSGRQFSNSRSEMNVSTLELGDSALYLCASSLAATSYGYTFGSGTRLTVV.

The table lists this clonotype with a few counts. The chain has TRBV7-9 and TRBJ1-5; D gene ambiguous. The CDR3 has 12 residues. Trimming removed 5 bases at V and 9 bases at J, with 11 bases between. Germline CDR1 is SEHNR and CDR2 is FQNEAQ (reference sequence). The chain's CDR3 is CASSQNPGPQHF. In DNA, the CDR3 is TGTGCCAGCAGCCAAAACCCTGGGCCCCAGCATTTT.

This clonotype was found a few times. The gene calls are TRBV7-2 and TRBJ2-1; 8 nucleotides line up with TRBD2. Trimming removed 1 base from V and 4 bases from J; junction bases left unmatched: 3. Germline CDR1 SGHTA, CDR2 FQGNSA. There are 15 residues in the CDR3. The CDR3 loop reads CASSLVAGRYNEQFF. The DNA for the CDR3 is TGTGCCAGCAGCTTAGTAGCGGGGCGATACAATGAGCAGTTCTTC.

There are many counts of this clonotype. The V gene is TRBV5-1, the J gene TRBJ2-5; tentatively, D is TRBD2 (6 bases). The V end lost 4 bases, the J end lost 4 bases, and 14 bases lay between the germline ends. Looked up from germline, CDR1 is SGHRS and CDR2 is YFSETQ. The CDR3 is 14 amino acids. The CDR3 region is CASSGGGRGETQYF. For the CDR3, the DNA is TGCGCCAGCAGCGGCGGAGGGCGAGGAGAGACCCAGTACTTC. The full variable domain, rest sourced from reference TRBV5-1 and TRBJ2-5, is KAGVTQTPRYLIKTRGQQVTLSCSPISGHRSVSWYQQTPGQGLQFLFEYFSETQRNKGNFPGRFSGRQFSNSRSEMNVSTLELGDSALYLCASSGGGRGETQYFGPGTRLLVL.

The chain is built from TRBV6-2 or TRBV6-3 and TRBJ1-4; D unclear. This CDR3 contains 12 residues. Germline-derived CDR1 and CDR2 are MNHEY and SVGEGT. The germline V and J ends were trimmed by 7 bases and 8 bases, with 11 bases remaining between them. CDR3 DNA: TGTGCCAGCACCGATACAAGGGAAAAACTGTTTTTT. Amino acid sequence: CASTDTREKLFF.

The table lists this clonotype with a few counts. The chain combines TRBV6-6 with TRBJ2-7; perhaps TRBD1 as D (6 bases). Trimming removed 4 bases at V and 7 bases at J, with 20 bases between. The CDR3 loop spans 15 amino acids. Germline V gene data show CDR1 as MNHNY and CDR2 as SVGAGI (reference sequence). The CDR3 spells CASSSQGFGVGEQYV. The CDR3 bases are TGTGCCAGCAGTTCACAGGGTTTTGGGGTTGGAGAGCAGTACGTC.

This clonotype was counted between two and nine times. The chain uses TRBV6-2 or TRBV6-3 and TRBJ2-1, with TRBD2 matching 9 bases. V shed 5 bases and J 6 bases; nucleotides not matched to a gene: 5. This CDR3 comprises 14 residues. The germline V gene encodes CDR1 MNHEY and CDR2 SVGEGT. In DNA form, the CDR3 reads TGTGCCAGCAGTCGCGCGGGACTAGCCAATGAGCAGTTCTTC. Its translation: CASSRAGLANEQFF.

This clonotype appeared a few times. V is TRBV7-2 and J is TRBJ1-2; weak D call: TRBD1 (6 bases). Trimming stripped 4 bases from V and 4 bases from J, with 16 bases between. This CDR3 region has 15 residues. Germline V gene sequence: CDR1 SGHTA, CDR2 FQGNSA. The CDR3 loop reads CASSSPGGPGYGYTF. CDR3 coding DNA: TGTGCCAGCAGCTCCCCTGGGGGGCCAGGCTATGGCTACACCTTC.

The sample holds a few counts of this clonotype. The rearrangement joins TRBV10-2 to TRBJ2-5; no firm D call. V was clipped by 8 bases and J by 1 base, with 8 bases between them. The CDR3 covers 12 residues. Per germline, CDR1 WSHSY and CDR2 SAAADI. For the CDR3, the DNA is TGCGCCAGCGGGCAGTCCCAAGAGACCCAGTACTTC. Protein product: CASGQSQETQYF.

The chain has TRBV9 and TRBJ2-1; D assignment may be TRBD1 or TRBD2 (6 bases each). In germline, CDR1 is SGDLS, CDR2 YYNGEE. The CDR3 has 16 residues. V shed 0 bases and J shed 5 bases, with 15 bases lying between them. The CDR3 sequence: CASSVGRGTLDNEQFF. CDR3 nucleotide sequence: TGTGCCAGCAGCGTAGGTAGGGGGACTCTAGACAATGAGCAGTTCTTC.

This chain links TRBV12-3 or TRBV12-4 with TRBJ1-5; D is uncertain. The V end lost 6 bases, the J end lost 9 bases, and 15 bases lay between the germline ends. The CDR3 is 13 residues long. CDR3 bases: TGTGCCAGCAGGACACTGGGATTTGGGCCCCAGCATTTT. Translation: CASRTLGFGPQHF.

V and J are TRBV4-3 and TRBJ2-7; D unresolved. V shed 3 bases and J shed 0 bases, with 12 bases lying between them. This CDR3 is built from 15 residues. Germline V lookup: CDR1 LGHNA, CDR2 YSLEER. The CDR3 region has the DNA TGCGCCAGCAGCCAGTCGGCGGAGAGCTCCTACGAGCAGTACTTC. Translated: CASSQSAESSYEQYF.

This clonotype was seen many times. The chain combines TRBV7-2 with TRBJ2-5; 10 bases map to TRBD1. Trimming removed 4 bases from V and 4 bases from J; junction bases left unmatched: 3. Germline V CDR1 and CDR2: SGHTA, FQGNSA. This CDR3 comprises 14 residues. CDR3 sequence: CASSSGQGTETQYF. The CDR3 DNA follows: TGTGCCAGCAGCTCGGGACAGGGGACAGAGACCCAGTACTTC.

A note on this clonotype: This likely comes from a read error, as the CDR3 has no conserved phenylalanine or tryptophan at its end. The DNA is omitted, as the CDR3 cannot be located on it reliably, and the CDR3 follows TCRdb's listing. This chain uses TRBV27 with TRBJ1-2. Termini included, the CDR3 measures 9 amino acids. Germline assignment: CDR1 MNHEY and CDR2 SMNVEV (reference sequence). The CDR3 region is CASKSAGPK.

The rearrangement joins TRBV12-3 or TRBV12-4 to TRBJ1-3; D is perhaps TRBD1 (6 bases). V was trimmed by 2 bases and J by 4 bases, leaving 15 bases between them. The CDR3 sequence is 16 residues long. The CDR3 DNA sequence: TGTGCCAGCAGTTTAAAGCAGGGGACCGCAGGAAACACCATATATTTT. Translated: CASSLKQGTAGNTIYF.

This clonotype was picked up a small number of times. The rearrangement joins TRBV4-3 to TRBJ2-3, with D maybe TRBD1 (5 bases). Trimming stripped 0 bases from V and 0 bases from J, with 13 bases between. The length of the CDR3 is 17 residues. Looked up from germline, CDR1 is LGHNA and CDR2 is YSLEER. CDR3 sequence reads: CASSQDYSDISTDTQYF. The DNA of the CDR3 is TGCGCCAGCAGCCAAGATTACTCGGACATTAGCACAGATACGCAGTATTTT.